This TCR beta chain was sequenced in a study of T cells after yellow fever vaccination. The TCR cDNA carried a universal primer site and UMIs from 5'RACE template switching. TCRdb fed the 5' RACE reads into MiXCR, producing one record per CDR3 protein. The sample lists about 260,000 distinct CDR3 sequences, roughly 4.8% occurring once. Unmatched junction bases numbered 4, after V lost 6 bases and J lost 4 bases. The CDR3 is 13 amino acids. Germline-derived CDR1 and CDR2 are LGHDT and YNNKEL (reference sequence). This clonotype showed up just a few times. Being one base from a much bigger clone, this may be a read error.

The sequences come from CD4+ T cells sorted from PBMCs, collected on the day of the yellow fever booster vaccination. V gene TRBV3-1 combines with J gene TRBJ1-2; 8 bases map to TRBD1. This receptor was taken from a man younger than 35 who received the YFV17D yellow fever vaccine. The CDR3 region is CASRPDRAYGYTF. CDR3 bases: TGTGCCAGCAGACCGGACAGGGCCTATGGCTACACCTTC.